Sequencing of this T cell receptor (beta chain) was carried out in a study of PD-1 blockade in classical Hodgkin lymphoma. Overall study results and limits: Lower baseline TCR diversity marked trial partial responders and progressors. Relapsed/refractory patients reportedly had lower baseline diversity than newly diagnosed patients.

Sequenced by immunoSEQ multiplex PCR; TCRdb stores in-frame clones only, minus some. The sample has roughly 42,000 clones; 76% are singletons. Germline loops: CDR1 GTSNPN, CDR2 SVGIG (reference sequence). Trimming removed 8 bases from V and 4 bases from J, with 14 bases in between. The length of the CDR3 is 12 residues. A note on this clone: Its antigen is undetermined.

The patients all showed relapse after autologous stem cell transplantation, while their brentuximab vedotin exposure varied. Best responses included complete response and partial response; otherwise, the best response was progressive disease. The receptor's source is a human donor with classical Hodgkin lymphoma. Material: peripheral blood mononuclear cells (PBMCs), obtained at baseline. The V call is TRBV30, the J call TRBJ1-1; unclear D gene. CDR3: CAQSFLSTEAFF. DNA for the CDR3: TGTGCCCAAAGTTTCTTGAGCACTGAAGCTTTCTTT.